One sample yielded the 9 T cell receptor beta chains listed below, sequenced in a study of blood T cell repertoires in COVID-19. Clones were read by immunoSEQ multiplex PCR, and TCRdb kept only the in-frame ones, dropping some. The sample consists of hundreds of thousands of clones, 91% of them appearing once. The sample was peripheral blood. These receptor sequences come from a woman between 18 and 30 years old who had recovered from COVID-19.

This rearrangement joins TRBV7-9 to TRBJ2-1; the D gene is possibly TRBD1 (6 bases). Germline CDR1 reads SEHNR; CDR2 reads FQNEAQ (reference sequence). V lost 3 bases and J lost 6, with 15 bases in between. The CDR3 spans 15 residues. The CDR3 here is CASSFPTGPGNEQFF. The CDR3 DNA reads as TGTGCCAGCAGCTTCCCGACAGGACCCGGCAATGAGCAGTTCTTC.

This chain connects TRBV24-1 to TRBJ1-2; D is unresolved. The CDR3 is 12 residues long. CDR1 and CDR2 (germline): KGHDR, SFDVKD. Deletions cut 1 base from V and 8 bases from J, with 7 bases between. The DNA for the CDR3 is TGTGCCACCAGTGATTTAGGAGAAGGCTACACCTTC. Its protein is CATSDLGEGYTF.

The chain has TRBV6-5 and TRBJ1-2; possible D gene TRBD1, 6 bases. The germline V gene has CDR1 MNHEY and CDR2 SVGAGI. This CDR3 comprises 13 residues. Trimming shortened V by 9 bases and J by 2 bases, and 13 bases separated the two germline ends. The CDR3 reads CASNNQGNYGYTF. The CDR3 coding sequence is TGTGCCAGTAACAATCAGGGGAACTATGGCTACACCTTC.

This chain joins TRBV6-5 and TRBJ2-7; 8 bases map to TRBD2. The CDR3 runs 14 residues. V trimming: 7 bases; J trimming: 7 bases; junction bases outside the gene matches: 12. Germline CDR1 and CDR2: MNHEY and SVGAGI. The CDR3 loop reads CASKVTGGPWEQYV. The CDR3, as DNA: TGTGCCAGCAAGGTGACGGGAGGGCCTTGGGAGCAGTACGTC.

The chain has TRBV11-3 and TRBJ2-3; 11 positions agree with TRBD2. The CDR3 is 17 amino acids. In germline, CDR1 is SGHNT, CDR2 YENEEA. The V and J ends lost 1 base and 7 bases, in that order; junction bases with no gene match: 10. The CDR3 is CASSLVLAGATSNTQYF. CDR3 in DNA: TGTGCCAGCAGCTTAGTACTAGCGGGGGCCACATCGAATACGCAGTATTTT. Full variable domain (rest looked up from reference TRBV11-3 and TRBJ2-3): EAGVVQSPRYKIIEKKQPVAFWCNPISGHNTLYWYLQNLGQGPELLIRYENEEAVDDSQLPKDRFSAERLKGVDSTLKIQPAELGDSAVYLCASSLVLAGATSNTQYFGPGTRLTVL.

The rearrangement links TRBV9 to TRBJ2-2; D call uncertain. Germline loops: CDR1 SGDLS, CDR2 YYNGEE. V was cut by 3 bases and J by 1 base, with 4 bases left in between. The CDR3 contains 13 residues. CDR3 in DNA: TGTGCCAGCAGCGGACAGAACACCGGGGAGCTGTTTTTT. Translation gives CASSGQNTGELFF.

The chain uses TRBV3-1 (or the pseudogene TRBV3-2) and TRBJ2-1, with 8 bases aligning to TRBD1. The CDR3 spans 15 residues. V lost 3 bases and J lost 7; bases outside the gene matches: 8. Germline V gives CDR1 LGHDT, CDR2 YNNKEL (reference sequence). Here the CDR3 reads CASSQDRVRLNEQFF. CDR3 nucleotides: TGTGCCAGCAGCCAGGACAGGGTGAGGTTGAATGAGCAGTTCTTC.

CDR3 loop: CASSLRSSGSSEQFF. CDR3 nucleotides: TGTGCCAGCAGCTTACGGAGTAGCGGGAGCAGTGAGCAGTTCTTC. The V and J genes are TRBV11-3 and TRBJ2-1; TRBD2 agrees at 9 bases. The CDR3 is 15 residues long. The germline gives CDR1 SGHNT, CDR2 YENEEA. V shed 2 bases, J shed 9 bases, and the junction held 8 bases outside the gene matches.

The CDR3 spells CASMVTGAFGELFF. The CDR3 DNA follows: TGTGCCAGCATGGTGACAGGGGCGTTTGGGGAGCTGTTTTTT. J is TRBJ2-2 and V is TRBV7-2, with 8 bases identical to TRBD1. Losses at the gene ends were 7 bases for V and 8 bases for J; bases not matched to a gene: 9. Germline V lookup: CDR1 SGHTA, CDR2 FQGNSA. The CDR3 runs 14 residues. The whole variable domain, remainder taken from reference TRBV7-2 and TRBJ2-2, is GAGVSQSPSNKVTEKGKDVELRCDPISGHTALYWYRQSLGQGLEFLIYFQGNSAPDKSGLPSDRFSAERTGGSVSTLTIQRTQQEDSAVYLCASMVTGAFGELFFGEGSRLTVL.